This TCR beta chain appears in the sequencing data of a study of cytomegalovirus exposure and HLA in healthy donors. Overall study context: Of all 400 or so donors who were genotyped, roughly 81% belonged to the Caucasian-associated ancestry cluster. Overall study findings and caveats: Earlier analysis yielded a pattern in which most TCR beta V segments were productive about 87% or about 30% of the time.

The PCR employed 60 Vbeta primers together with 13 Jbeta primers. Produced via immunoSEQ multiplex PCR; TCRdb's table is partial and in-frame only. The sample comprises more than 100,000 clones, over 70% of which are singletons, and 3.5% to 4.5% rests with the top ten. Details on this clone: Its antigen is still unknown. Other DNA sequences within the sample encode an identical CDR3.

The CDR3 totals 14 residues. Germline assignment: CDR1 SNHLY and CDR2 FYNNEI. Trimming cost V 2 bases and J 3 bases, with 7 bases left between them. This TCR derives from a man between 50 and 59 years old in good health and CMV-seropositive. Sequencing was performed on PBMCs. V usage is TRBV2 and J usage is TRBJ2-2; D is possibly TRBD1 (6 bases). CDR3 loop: CASSEQGYTGELFF. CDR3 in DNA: TGTGCCAGCAGTGAACAGGGGTACACCGGGGAGCTGTTTTTT.